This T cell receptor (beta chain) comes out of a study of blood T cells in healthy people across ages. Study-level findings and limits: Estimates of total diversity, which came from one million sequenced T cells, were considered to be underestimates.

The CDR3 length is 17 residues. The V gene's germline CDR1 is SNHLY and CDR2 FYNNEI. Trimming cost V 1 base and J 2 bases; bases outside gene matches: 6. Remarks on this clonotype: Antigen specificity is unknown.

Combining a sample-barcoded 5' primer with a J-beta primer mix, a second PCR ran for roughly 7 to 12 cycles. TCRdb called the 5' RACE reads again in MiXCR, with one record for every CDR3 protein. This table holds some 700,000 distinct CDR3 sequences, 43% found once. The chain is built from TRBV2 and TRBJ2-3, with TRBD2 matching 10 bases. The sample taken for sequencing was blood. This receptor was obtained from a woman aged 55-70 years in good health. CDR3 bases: TGTGCCAGCAGTGAAGTGGGGCTAGCGGGAGACACAGATACGCAGTATTTT. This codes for CASSEVGLAGDTDTQYF.